These 19 T cell receptor beta chains share one sample of origin, sequenced in a study of cytomegalovirus exposure and HLA in healthy donors. Vbeta (60) and Jbeta (13) primers were used in the PCR. Here immunoSEQ multiplex PCR was the method, and the copy in TCRdb shows in-frame clones only, minus some. The repertoire holds over 150,000 clones, with approximately 75% as singletons. Input material: PBMCs. These receptors were collected from a woman under 30 in good health and CMV-seronegative.

V usage is TRBV5-1 and J usage is TRBJ2-2; the D gene is possibly TRBD1 (6 bases). CDR3 length equals 16 residues. V dropped 0 bases and J dropped 1 base, with 10 bases sitting between them. Per germline, CDR1 SGHRS and CDR2 YFSETQ. CDR3: CASSLDWGRNTGELFF. CDR3 in DNA: TGCGCCAGCAGCTTGGACTGGGGGCGGAACACCGGGGAGCTGTTTTTT.

DNA of the CDR3: TGTGCCAGCAGCAGAACGCGGACTAGCGGTATCTACGAGCAGTACTTC. Translating it yields CASSRTRTSGIYEQYF. This chain connects TRBV21-1 to TRBJ2-7; the table's TRBD2 call for D was not verified on the DNA. TRBV21-1 is classified as a pseudogene. CDR3 length equals 16 residues.

The sample holds one count of this clone. CDR3 sequence: CASSLLGVSTDTQYF. As DNA, the CDR3 is TGTGCCAGCAGCTTATTGGGAGTCAGCACAGATACGCAGTATTTT. The rearrangement links TRBV7-3 to TRBJ2-3, with D maybe TRBD2 (5 bases). Germline CDR1 reads SGHTA; CDR2 reads FQGTGA. Between the trimmed V and J ends, which lost 2 bases and 0 bases, there was a span of 9 bases. The CDR3 loop spans 15 amino acids.

This clone has only one observation. This chain uses TRBV19 with TRBJ2-7; maybe TRBD1 (5 bases). Germline-derived CDR1 and CDR2 are LNHDA and SQIVND (reference sequence). The CDR3 is 14 amino acids. Trimming shortened V by 1 base and J by 2 bases, and 9 bases separated the two germline ends. The CDR3 DNA follows: TGTGCCAGTAGTATAGGGGGCACCCCCTACGAGCAGTACTTC. The encoded protein is CASSIGGTPYEQYF.

The chain uses TRBV5-4 and TRBJ1-2, with D possibly being TRBD1 (6 bases). Germline CDR1 and CDR2: SGHNT and YYREEE (reference sequence). The CDR3 totals 14 residues. V was cut by 4 bases and J by 11 bases, with 21 bases left in between. CDR3 nucleotides: TGTGCCAGCAGCCCGGAGGTGGGACAAACTCTATACACCTTC. Translation gives CASSPEVGQTLYTF. Variable domain in full (rest from reference TRBV5-4 and TRBJ1-2): ETGVTQSPTHLIKTRGQQVTLRCSSQSGHNTVSWYQQALGQGPQFIFQYYREEENGRGNFPPRFSGLQFPNYSSELNVNALELDDSALYLCASSPEVGQTLYTFGSGTRLTVV.

The chain has TRBV5-1 and TRBJ2-1; 11 positions match TRBD1. This CDR3 spans 17 amino acids. The germline V gene has CDR1 SGHRS and CDR2 YFSETQ. Trimming at V came to 2 bases and at J to 6 bases, leaving 10 bases not matched to a gene. The CDR3 protein is CASSFTTTGQGANEQFF. The CDR3, as DNA: TGCGCCAGCAGCTTTACCACTACTGGACAGGGGGCCAATGAGCAGTTCTTC.

In regard to this clone: Other DNA sequences in the sample encode the same CDR3. This rearrangement joins TRBV5-1 to TRBJ2-5; D is perhaps TRBD1 (6 bases). Germline loops: CDR1 SGHRS, CDR2 YFSETQ. The CDR3 is 14 amino acids. Trimming removed 0 bases from V and 2 bases from J, with 8 bases in between. The CDR3 reads CASSLGRGQETQYF. CDR3 nucleotide sequence: TGCGCCAGCAGCTTGGGCAGGGGTCAAGAGACCCAGTACTTC.

This clone appeared once. The chain has TRBV28 and TRBJ1-1; D gene unclear. Trimming shortened V by 1 base and J by 0 bases, and 9 bases separated the two germline ends. Per germline, CDR1 MDHEN and CDR2 SYDVKM. This CDR3 region has 15 residues. For the CDR3, the DNA is TGTGCCAGCAGTTTATTTTCCAGGCTGAACACTGAAGCTTTCTTT. Its protein product is CASSLFSRLNTEAFF.

The chain joins TRBV18 to TRBJ2-5, with D possibly being TRBD1 (5 bases). The V end lost 3 bases, the J end lost 1 base, and 6 bases lay between the germline ends. The germline V gene encodes CDR1 KGHSH and CDR2 LQKENI. This CDR3 is built from 13 residues. CDR3 amino acids: CASSPGRQETQYF. CDR3 coding DNA: TGTGCCAGCTCACCGGGGCGCCAAGAGACCCAGTACTTC.

The V and J genes are TRBV5-8 and TRBJ2-1; 9 positions match TRBD1. Trimming removed 0 bases from V and 4 bases from J; junction bases left unmatched: 2. Germline V CDR1 and CDR2: SGHTS, YDEGEE. The CDR3 spans 15 residues. CDR3 sequence reads: CASSLGQGVYNEQFF. CDR3 in DNA: TGTGCCAGCAGCTTGGGACAGGGGGTGTACAATGAGCAGTTCTTC.

CDR3 region: CASSFGPQYGYTF. Written as DNA, the CDR3 is TGTGCCAGCAGCTTTGGCCCCCAGTACGGCTACACCTTC. V and J are TRBV5-8 and TRBJ1-2; D unclear. Germline CDR1 is SGHTS and CDR2 is YDEGEE. V lost 2 bases to trimming and J lost 8 bases, with 13 bases between them. CDR3 size: 13 residues.

This clone was detected once. This rearrangement joins TRBV7-2 to TRBJ2-6; maybe TRBD1 (6 bases). The CDR3 consists of 15 residues. Germline V CDR1 and CDR2: SGHTA, FQGNSA. Trimming left V 5 bases short and J 2 bases short, with 10 bases between. The CDR3 loop is CASSRYRAGANVLTF. The CDR3 DNA is TGTGCCAGCAGCCGGTACAGGGCTGGGGCCAACGTCCTGACTTTC.

Regarding this clone: This CDR3 is also generated by other DNA sequences in the sample. The chain employs TRBV5-1 and TRBJ2-1; possible D gene TRBD1, 6 bases. The CDR3 sequence is 14 residues long. CDR1 is SGHRS, CDR2 YFSETQ, per germline. Trimming left V 4 bases short and J 4 bases short, with 12 bases between. CDR3 protein: CASSPGALYNEQFF. The CDR3, as DNA: TGCGCCAGCAGCCCAGGGGCGCTTTACAATGAGCAGTTCTTC.

V is TRBV28 and J is TRBJ2-7, with 8 bases lining up with TRBD1. Per the germline V gene, CDR1 is MDHEN and CDR2 is SYDVKM. The CDR3 consists of 15 residues. Trimming at V came to 4 bases and at J to 3 bases, leaving 8 bases not matched to a gene. CDR3 sequence: CASSSPTGAVYEQYF. The CDR3 DNA reads TGTGCCAGCAGTTCCCCGACAGGGGCCGTCTACGAGCAGTACTTC.

The chain is built from TRBV7-8 and TRBJ1-6, with TRBD1 as a possible D gene (6 bases). Germline CDR1 reads SGHVS; CDR2 reads FQNEAQ. The CDR3 contains 15 residues. V gave up 1 base and J gave up 7 bases, with 11 bases separating them. CDR3 in DNA: TGTGCCAGCAGCTTAGTGGGGGCGGCGAATTCACCCCTCCACTTT. The encoded protein is CASSLVGAANSPLHF.

This chain links TRBV28 with TRBJ2-1, with 11 bases fitting TRBD2. Trimming removed 5 bases from V and 5 bases from J; junction bases left unmatched: 14. Per germline, CDR1 MDHEN and CDR2 SYDVKM. This CDR3 comprises 18 residues. The CDR3 region is CASSASVALGLADNEQFF. CDR3 DNA sequence: TGTGCCAGCAGTGCCTCCGTTGCCCTGGGACTAGCGGACAATGAGCAGTTCTTC.

The chain recombines TRBV18 with TRBJ1-6; D unresolved. CDR3 length: 15 amino acids. V lost 3 bases to trimming and J lost 17 bases, with 23 bases between them. From germline, CDR1 is KGHSH and CDR2 LQKENI. The CDR3 sequence is CASSPKWTQDSTIHF. CDR3 DNA sequence: TGTGCCAGCTCACCTAAGTGGACCCAGGACTCCACAATCCACTTT.

The chain is built from TRBV11-2 and TRBJ2-1; tentative D call: TRBD1 (6 bases). The CDR3 loop spans 18 amino acids. With 4 bases removed from V and 7 bases from J, the gap between germline ends came to 26 bases. CDR1 and CDR2 from the germline V gene are SGHAT and FQNNGV. For the CDR3, the DNA is TGTGCCAGCAGCTCTAACCTAGGGGGATTTAATGCCGGAAATGAGCAGTTCTTC. Protein: CASSSNLGGFNAGNEQFF.

The V call is TRBV7-3, the J call TRBJ2-2, with 10 bases fitting TRBD2. Germline V CDR1 and CDR2: SGHTA, FQGTGA. The V segment lost 4 bases and the J segment 4 bases; nucleotides outside the gene matches: 12. CDR3 length: 18 amino acids. The chain's CDR3 is CASSSTASGSLSTGELFF. The DNA of the CDR3 is TGTGCCAGCAGCTCTACGGCTAGCGGGAGTCTGAGCACCGGGGAGCTGTTTTTT.